The rows below give T cell receptor beta chains drawn from one sample of a study of T cell responses to AZD1222 COVID-19 vaccine. Sequencing used immunoSEQ multiplex PCR; TCRdb keeps in-frame clones, though not all of them. The repertoire has about 130,000 clones, 88% of them found once; the top ten carry about 19%. Source: peripheral blood, taken on day 0 of MenACWY control vaccination. The receptors were sampled from an adult in good health. Both conserved end residues are part of each CDR3. A D gene is named only where the DNA matches it firmly. Not all rows give a size; the values are once, few, many and, for expanded clones, a class.

CDR3nt | CDR3aa | abundance | v_gene | d_gene | j_gene
TGCGCCAGCAGCCAAGTAAGGTCGGATACGCAGTATTTT | CASSQVRSDTQYF | NA | TRBV4-1 | NA | TRBJ2-3
TGTGCCAGCAGCTTAGTATCAGGGCAGGGCAGTGGAAACACCATATATTTT | CASSLVSGQGSGNTIYF | NA | TRBV7-9 | NA | TRBJ1-3
TGTGCCAGCAGTTTGGCCGGATTCGAGCAGTACTTC | CASSLAGFEQYF | NA | TRBV27 | NA | TRBJ2-7
TGCGCCAGCAGCTTGGTTATAGACACTGAAGCTTTCTTT | CASSLVIDTEAFF | NA | TRBV5-1 | NA | TRBJ1-1
TGTGCCAGCTCACCTGCCCAAGAGACCCAGTACTTC | CASSPAQETQYF | NA | TRBV18 | NA | TRBJ2-5
TGCGCCAGCAGTGACTCTTGGACAGGGTCCTCCTACGAGCAGTACTTC | CASSDSWTGSSYEQYF | NA | TRBV10-1 | TRBD1 | TRBJ2-7
TGCGCCAGCAGTGACCCGGGCCGAGCCTCCTACAATGAGCAGTTCTTC | CASSDPGRASYNEQFF | once | TRBV10-1 | NA | TRBJ2-1
TGTGCCTGGAGTGAGGTGAGTGAAGCTTTCTTT | CAWSEVSEAFF | NA | TRBV30 | NA | TRBJ1-1
TGTGCCAGCAACCACAGGGGGCGCGGATACGAGCAGTACTTC | CASNHRGRGYEQYF | NA | TRBV6-5 | TRBD1 | TRBJ2-7
TGTGCCAGCAGTCGGGACAATAGCTATGGCTACACCTTC | CASSRDNSYGYTF | few | TRBV6-5 | NA | TRBJ1-2
TGTGCCAGCAGCAAGGGTTCTAACACTGAAGCTTTCTTT | CASSKGSNTEAFF | NA | TRBV7-3 | NA | TRBJ1-1
TGTGCCAGCTCACCAACCAGGGGGAATGAAAAACTGTTTTTT | CASSPTRGNEKLFF | NA | TRBV18 | TRBD1 | TRBJ1-4
TGTGCCAGCAGCTTGGCCGGAAACACCGGGGAGCTGTTTTTT | CASSLAGNTGELFF | NA | TRBV5-4 | NA | TRBJ2-2
TGTGCCGGGAAGGATGGGGGTACGAACACCGGGGAGCTGTTTTTT | CAGKDGGTNTGELFF | NA | TRBV28 | NA | TRBJ2-2
TGCGCCAGCAGCCAGACATTCCGCTCTAGGCGAGGCGAGCAGTACTTC | CASSQTFRSRRGEQYF | NA | TRBV4-1 | NA | TRBJ2-7
TGTGCCAGTAGTTTCCTAGCGGGAGGCGCCTACAATGAGCAGTTCTTC | CASSFLAGGAYNEQFF | NA | TRBV19 | TRBD2 | TRBJ2-1
TGTGCCAGCAGTTACGAAGGGATTGGCAAAAACATTCAGTACTTC | CASSYEGIGKNIQYF | once | TRBV3-1/TRBV3-2 | NA | TRBJ2-4
TGTGCCAGCTCACCACTTCCCATTAGTGTTCGGACTGAAGCTTTCTTT | CASSPLPISVRTEAFF | NA | TRBV18 | NA | TRBJ1-1
TGTGCCAGCAGCCCCCCGGGGGGGAACGAGCAGTACTTC | CASSPPGGNEQYF | NA | TRBV7-3 | TRBD2 | TRBJ2-7
TGTGCCAGCAGAGGGGGAGGTGGAAACACCATATATTTT | CASRGGGGNTIYF | NA | TRBV7-9 | NA | TRBJ1-3
TGTGCCAGCAGATTTCCCGGGACAGGGCTTTCCTACGAGCAGTACTTC | CASRFPGTGLSYEQYF | NA | TRBV28 | TRBD1 | TRBJ2-7
TGTGCCAGCAGCCTTAGGAGGACAACTAATGAAAAACTGTTTTTT | CASSLRRTTNEKLFF | NA | TRBV4-2 | NA | TRBJ1-4
TGTGCCAGCAGCGTCACTTCCTCTGGGGCCAACGTCCTGACTTTC | CASSVTSSGANVLTF | NA | TRBV9 | NA | TRBJ2-6
TGCGCCAGCAGCCACCGACAACCACGGGACTCATTAGCTAACTATGGCTACACCTTC | CASSHRQPRDSLANYGYTF | NA | TRBV4-1 | NA | TRBJ1-2
TGCGCCAGCAGTGAGCAAACCGGCAATGAGCAGTTCTTC | CASSEQTGNEQFF | NA | TRBV10-2 | NA | TRBJ2-1
TGTGCCAGCAGTTTACAGGGTTATGGCTACACCTTC | CASSLQGYGYTF | NA | TRBV6-5 | NA | TRBJ1-2
TGTGCCATCACGCCCAGGGGGGGGCACTATGGCTACACCTTC | CAITPRGGHYGYTF | NA | TRBV28 | TRBD1 | TRBJ1-2
TGTGCCAGCAGCGACCCGGGACTAGCTAACCTCTACGAGCAGTACTTC | CASSDPGLANLYEQYF | NA | TRBV2 | TRBD2 | TRBJ2-7
TGTGCCACCAGTGATAGGACAGGGGAGACCGGGGAGCTGTTTTTT | CATSDRTGETGELFF | NA | TRBV24-1 | TRBD1 | TRBJ2-2
TGCGCCAGCAGCTCACGGACAGGGACGATCTTCGATGAGCAGTTCTTC | CASSSRTGTIFDEQFF | NA | TRBV5-1 | TRBD1 | TRBJ2-1
TGTGCCAGTAGTAATCCTGGGACAGGGACCAAGCGGATGGGCTACACCTTC | CASSNPGTGTKRMGYTF | NA | TRBV19 | TRBD1 | TRBJ1-2